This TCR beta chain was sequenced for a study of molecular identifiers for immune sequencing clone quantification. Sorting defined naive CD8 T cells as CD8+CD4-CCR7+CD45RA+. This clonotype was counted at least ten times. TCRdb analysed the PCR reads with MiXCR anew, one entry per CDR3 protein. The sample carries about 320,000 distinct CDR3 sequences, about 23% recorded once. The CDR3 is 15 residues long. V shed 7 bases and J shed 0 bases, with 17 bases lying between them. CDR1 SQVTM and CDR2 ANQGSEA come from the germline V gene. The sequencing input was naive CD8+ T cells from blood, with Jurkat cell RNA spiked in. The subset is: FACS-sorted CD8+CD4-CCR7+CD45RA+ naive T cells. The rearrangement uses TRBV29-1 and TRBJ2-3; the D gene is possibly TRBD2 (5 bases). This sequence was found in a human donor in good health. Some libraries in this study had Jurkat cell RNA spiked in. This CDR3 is CSALNRGRSTDTQYF. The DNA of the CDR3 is TGCAGCGCTTTAAACAGAGGGAGAAGCACAGATACGCAGTATTTT.